The present T cell receptor (beta chain) was sequenced within a study of shared clonotypes between healthy human individuals. All donors qualified as healthy HIV-negative adults and had experienced no recent acute infections or vaccinations. Overall study results and limits: Estimated richness was generally greater in naive than memory subsets.

As to this clone: Its antigen is undetermined.

Deep was the level at which the assay was run. Clones were read by immunoSEQ multiplex PCR, and TCRdb kept only the in-frame ones, dropping some. The data show about 2.4 million clones, with over 85% seen just once and 0.36% held by the top ten. The V end lost 1 base, the J end lost 1 base, and 10 bases lay between the germline ends. The germline V gene has CDR1 MDHEN and CDR2 SYDVKM. This CDR3 spans 15 amino acids. V gene TRBV28 combines with J gene TRBJ1-1, with D possibly TRBD1 on 5 matching bases. The TCR originated in a man aged 18 to 30 in good health. Some clones in this sample may be carry-over from other donors' samples. Sequencing was performed on naive CD4+ T cells from PBMCs. The subset denotes: CD45RA+ positively selected. This CDR3 reads CASSLLGRQNTEAFF. CDR3 nucleotide sequence: TGTGCCAGCAGTTTATTGGGGCGACAGAACACTGAAGCTTTCTTT.